A single sample gave rise to the 5 T cell receptor beta chains below, sequenced in a study of somatic mutations in cytotoxic T cells in rheumatoid arthritis. The table came from immunoSEQ multiplex PCR; TCRdb's copy has only in-frame clones and leaves some out. The data show approximately 19,000 clones, 80% seen once. The sample was CD8+ T cells sorted from blood. Receptors originate from an adult with rheumatoid arthritis.

V is TRBV19 and J is TRBJ1-1; possibly TRBD1 for D (5 bases). V lost 5 bases, J lost 1 base, and 17 bases lay in between. Germline V gene data show CDR1 as LNHDA and CDR2 as SQIVND (reference sequence). The CDR3 consists of 16 residues. CDR3 DNA sequence: TGTGCCAGTAGTGCGTCCCCGGGGGAGAAGAACACTGAAGCTTTCTTT. Translated, it gives CASSASPGEKNTEAFF.

This clone was detected once. This rearrangement joins TRBV20-1 to TRBJ2-5, with D hard to call. CDR1 is DFQATT, CDR2 SNEGSKA, per germline (reference sequence). The CDR3 runs 11 residues. Trimming shortened V by 2 bases and J by 3 bases, and 4 bases separated the two germline ends. The CDR3 loop is CSARLKETQYF. As DNA, the CDR3 is TGCAGTGCTAGATTGAAAGAGACCCAGTACTTC.

This clone was detected once. The J gene is TRBJ1-2, the V gene TRBV6-1; 9 bases line up with TRBD1. CDR1 MNHNS and CDR2 SASEGT come from the germline V gene. V gave up 6 bases and J gave up 5 bases; unmatched junction bases: 4. CDR3 length equals 13 residues. The CDR3 DNA is TGTGCCAGCAGCCCCGGGACAGGGTATGGCTACACCTTC. It translates to CASSPGTGYGYTF.

The chain has TRBV4-2 and TRBJ2-2, with D hard to call. V lost 1 base and J 4 bases, leaving 7 bases between the germline ends. This CDR3 is 14 amino acids long. Germline assignment: CDR1 LGHNA and CDR2 YNFKEQ. The CDR3 loop is CASSQGGGTGELFF. The CDR3 nucleotides are TGTGCCAGCAGCCAAGGTGGTGGCACCGGGGAGCTGTTTTTT.

In its sample, this clone was seen a few times. The chain couples TRBV7-9 to TRBJ2-5; 8 bases map to TRBD1. The germline V gene has CDR1 SEHNR and CDR2 FQNEAQ (reference sequence). This CDR3 spans 15 amino acids. Losses at the gene ends were 5 bases for V and 0 bases for J; bases not matched to a gene: 5. CDR3 sequence: CASSESQGDQETQYF. CDR3 nucleotide sequence: TGTGCCAGCAGCGAATCACAGGGGGACCAAGAGACCCAGTACTTC.